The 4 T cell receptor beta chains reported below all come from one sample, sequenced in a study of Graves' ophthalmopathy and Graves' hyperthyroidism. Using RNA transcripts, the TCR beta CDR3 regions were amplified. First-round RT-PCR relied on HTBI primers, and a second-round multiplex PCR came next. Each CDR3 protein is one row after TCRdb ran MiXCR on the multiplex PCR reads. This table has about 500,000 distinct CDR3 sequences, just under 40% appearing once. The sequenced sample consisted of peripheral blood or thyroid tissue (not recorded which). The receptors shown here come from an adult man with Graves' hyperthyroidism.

CDR3: CASKNRDRFEAFF. In nucleotides, the CDR3 is TGCGCCAGCAAGAATCGGGACCGATTTGAAGCTTTCTTT. This chain links TRBV10-2 with TRBJ1-1; TRBD1 might be the D (5 bases). V shed 7 bases and J shed 7 bases, with 16 bases lying between them. The CDR3 is made up of 13 amino acids. Per germline, CDR1 WSHSY and CDR2 SAAADI.

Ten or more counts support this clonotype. This CDR3 reads CASSRAGTSVAYEQYF. The CDR3 region has the DNA TGTGCCAGCAGTAGAGCCGGGACTAGCGTAGCCTACGAGCAGTACTTC. V gene TRBV12-3 or TRBV12-4 combines with J gene TRBJ2-7; 10 nucleotides line up with TRBD2. V lost 5 bases and J lost 2; bases outside the gene matches: 9. CDR3 length: 16 amino acids.

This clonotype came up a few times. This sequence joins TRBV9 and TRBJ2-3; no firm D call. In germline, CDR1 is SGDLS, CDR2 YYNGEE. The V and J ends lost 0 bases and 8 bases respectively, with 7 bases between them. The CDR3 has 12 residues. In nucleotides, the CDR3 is TGTGCCAGCAGCGTAGATCCGGGTACGCAGTATTTT. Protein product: CASSVDPGTQYF.

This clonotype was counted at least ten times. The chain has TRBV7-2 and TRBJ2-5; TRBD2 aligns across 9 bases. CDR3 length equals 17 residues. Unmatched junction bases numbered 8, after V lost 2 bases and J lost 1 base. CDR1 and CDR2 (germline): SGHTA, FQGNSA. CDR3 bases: TGTGCCAGCAGCTTAAGGAGCTCTAGCGGGGTCCAAGAGACCCAGTACTTC. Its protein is CASSLRSSSGVQETQYF.